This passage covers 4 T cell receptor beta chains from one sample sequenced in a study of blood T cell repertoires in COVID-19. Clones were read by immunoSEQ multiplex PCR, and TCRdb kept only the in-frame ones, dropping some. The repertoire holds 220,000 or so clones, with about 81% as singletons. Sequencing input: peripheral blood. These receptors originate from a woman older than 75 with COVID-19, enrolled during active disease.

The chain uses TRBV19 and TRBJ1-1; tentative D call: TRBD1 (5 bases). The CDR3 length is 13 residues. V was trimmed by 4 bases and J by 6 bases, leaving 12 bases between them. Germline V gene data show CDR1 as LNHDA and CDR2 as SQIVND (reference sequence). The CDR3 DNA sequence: TGTGCCAGTAGTAACAGGTTAATGGCTGAAGCTTTCTTT. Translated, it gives CASSNRLMAEAFF.

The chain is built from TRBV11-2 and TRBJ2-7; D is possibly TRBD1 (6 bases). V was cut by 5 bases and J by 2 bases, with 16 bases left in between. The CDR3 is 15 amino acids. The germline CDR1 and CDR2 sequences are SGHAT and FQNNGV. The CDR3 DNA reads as TGTGCCAGCAGCCCGCAGGCAAGACAGGCCTACGAGCAGTACTTC. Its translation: CASSPQARQAYEQYF.

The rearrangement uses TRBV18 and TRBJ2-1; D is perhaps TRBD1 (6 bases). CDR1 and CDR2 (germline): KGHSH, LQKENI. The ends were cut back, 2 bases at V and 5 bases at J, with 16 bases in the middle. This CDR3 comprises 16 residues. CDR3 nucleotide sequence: TGTGCCAGCTCACCAACCCGGGACAAAGGCAACAATGAGCAGTTCTTC. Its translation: CASSPTRDKGNNEQFF.

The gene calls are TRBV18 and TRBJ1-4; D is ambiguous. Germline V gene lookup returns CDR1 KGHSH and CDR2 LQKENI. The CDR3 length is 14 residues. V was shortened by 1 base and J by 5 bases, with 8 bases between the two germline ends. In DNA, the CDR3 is TGTGCCAGCTCACCACGGCAGGCCAATGAAAAACTGTTTTTT. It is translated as CASSPRQANEKLFF.